The entry below gives a single T cell receptor (beta chain) sequence along with its context. Produced via immunoSEQ multiplex PCR; TCRdb's table is partial and in-frame only. This table holds 500,000 to 650,000 clones, around three quarters found once. These data come from a study of shared clonotypes between healthy human individuals. On the study more broadly: The people who gave samples were a couple of women and a few men aged 18 to 49.

CDR1 and CDR2 (germline): MNHEY, SVGAGI. CDR3 length: 14 residues. The germline V and J ends were trimmed by 7 bases and 6 bases, with 15 bases remaining between them. The source of this sequence is a woman aged 40 to 49 in good health. Some clones in this sample may be carry-over from other donors' samples. The sequencing input was PBMCs. J is TRBJ2-2 and V is TRBV6-5, with D possibly being TRBD1 or TRBD2 (7 bases each). CDR3 bases: TGTGCCAGCACCGGGGGGCAGGGGGCCGGGGAGCTGTTTTTT. Amino acid sequence: CASTGGQGAGELFF.